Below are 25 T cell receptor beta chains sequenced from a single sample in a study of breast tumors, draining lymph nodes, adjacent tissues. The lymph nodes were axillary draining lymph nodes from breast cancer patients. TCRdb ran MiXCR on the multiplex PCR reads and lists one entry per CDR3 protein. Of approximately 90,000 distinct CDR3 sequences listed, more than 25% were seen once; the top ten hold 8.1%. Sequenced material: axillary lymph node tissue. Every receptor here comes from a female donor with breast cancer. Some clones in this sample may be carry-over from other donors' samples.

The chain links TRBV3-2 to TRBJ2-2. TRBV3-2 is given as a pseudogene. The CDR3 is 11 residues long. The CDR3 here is CASSQAGELFF. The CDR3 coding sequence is TGTGCCAGCAGCCAGGCCGGGGAGCTGTTTTTT.

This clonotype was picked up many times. For the CDR3, the DNA is TGTGCCAGCAGCTTAGCCCCAGCTACGCAGTATTTT. Its translation: CASSLAPATQYF. The rearrangement links TRBV7-2 to TRBJ2-3; D is unclear. V lost 0 bases, J lost 8 bases, and 6 bases lay in between. This CDR3 spans 12 amino acids. In germline, CDR1 is SGHTA, CDR2 FQGNSA.

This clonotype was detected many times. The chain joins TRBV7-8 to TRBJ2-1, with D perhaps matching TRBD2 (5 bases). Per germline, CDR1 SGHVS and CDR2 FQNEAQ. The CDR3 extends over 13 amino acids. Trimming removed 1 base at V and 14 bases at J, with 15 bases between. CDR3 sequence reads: CASSLETDSKEFF. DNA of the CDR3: TGTGCCAGCAGCTTAGAGACGGACTCCAAGGAGTTCTTC.

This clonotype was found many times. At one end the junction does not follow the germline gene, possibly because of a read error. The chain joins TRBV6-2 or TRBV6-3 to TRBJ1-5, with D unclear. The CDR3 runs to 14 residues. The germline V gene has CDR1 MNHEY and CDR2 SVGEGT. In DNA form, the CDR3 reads TGTGCCAGCAGTTCCATGGACGGGAATCGGCCCCAGCATTTT. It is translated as CASSSMDGNRPQHF.

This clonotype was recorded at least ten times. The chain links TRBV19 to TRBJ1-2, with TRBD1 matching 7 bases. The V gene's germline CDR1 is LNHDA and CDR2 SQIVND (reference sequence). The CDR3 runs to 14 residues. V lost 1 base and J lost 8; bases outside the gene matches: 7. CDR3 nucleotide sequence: TGTGCCAGTAGTATAGGGGAGACAGGGAACGGCTACACCTTC. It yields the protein CASSIGETGNGYTF.

CDR3 sequence: CASSPSGRVWDEQYF. CDR3 in DNA: TGTGCCAGCAGTCCCAGCGGGAGAGTGTGGGACGAGCAGTACTTC. J is TRBJ2-7 and V is TRBV6-5; 8 positions agree with TRBD2. The germline V gene encodes CDR1 MNHEY and CDR2 SVGAGI. The CDR3 sequence is 15 residues long. Trimming removed 5 bases from V and 5 bases from J; junction bases left unmatched: 11.

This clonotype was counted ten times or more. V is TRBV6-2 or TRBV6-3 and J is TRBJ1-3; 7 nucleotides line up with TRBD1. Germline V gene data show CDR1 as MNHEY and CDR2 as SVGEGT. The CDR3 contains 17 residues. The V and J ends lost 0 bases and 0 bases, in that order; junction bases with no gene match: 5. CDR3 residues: CASSYSSGGSSGNTIYF. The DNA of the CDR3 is TGTGCCAGCAGTTACTCGTCAGGGGGAAGCTCTGGAAACACCATATATTTT.

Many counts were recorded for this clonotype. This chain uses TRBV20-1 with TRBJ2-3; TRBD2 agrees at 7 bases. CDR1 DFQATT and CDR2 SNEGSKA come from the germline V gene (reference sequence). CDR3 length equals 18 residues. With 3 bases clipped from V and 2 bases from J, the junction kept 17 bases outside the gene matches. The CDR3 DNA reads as TGCAGTGCTAGTAACCTGGACCTTTTGCGGGAGTACACAGATACGCAGTATTTT. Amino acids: CSASNLDLLREYTDTQYF.

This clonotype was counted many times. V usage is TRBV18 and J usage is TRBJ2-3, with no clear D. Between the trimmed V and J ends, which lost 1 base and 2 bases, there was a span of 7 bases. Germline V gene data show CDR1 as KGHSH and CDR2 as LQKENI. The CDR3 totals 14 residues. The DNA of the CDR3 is TGTGCCAGCTCACCACTGTCAGTCACAGATACGCAGTATTTT. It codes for CASSPLSVTDTQYF.

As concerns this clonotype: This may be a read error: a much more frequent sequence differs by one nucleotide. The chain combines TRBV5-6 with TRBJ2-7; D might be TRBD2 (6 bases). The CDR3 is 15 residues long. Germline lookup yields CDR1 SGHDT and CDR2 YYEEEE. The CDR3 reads CAGSSLGAGSHEQYF. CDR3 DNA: TGTGCCGGCAGCAGCCTCGGGGCCGGGAGCCACGAGCAGTACTTC.

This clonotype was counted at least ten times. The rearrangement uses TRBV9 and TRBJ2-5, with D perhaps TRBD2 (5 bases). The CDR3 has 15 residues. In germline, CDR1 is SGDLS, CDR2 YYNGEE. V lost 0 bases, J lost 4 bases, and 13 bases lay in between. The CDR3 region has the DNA TGTGCCAGCAGCGTAGGAAGAGGGTCGGGAGAGACCCAGTACTTC. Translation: CASSVGRGSGETQYF.

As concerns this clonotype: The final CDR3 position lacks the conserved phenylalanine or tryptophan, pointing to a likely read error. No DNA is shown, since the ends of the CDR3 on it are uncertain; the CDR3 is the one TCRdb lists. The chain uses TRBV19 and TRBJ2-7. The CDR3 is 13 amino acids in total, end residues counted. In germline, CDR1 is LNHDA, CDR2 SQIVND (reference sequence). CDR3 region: CASSPGSPYEQCL.

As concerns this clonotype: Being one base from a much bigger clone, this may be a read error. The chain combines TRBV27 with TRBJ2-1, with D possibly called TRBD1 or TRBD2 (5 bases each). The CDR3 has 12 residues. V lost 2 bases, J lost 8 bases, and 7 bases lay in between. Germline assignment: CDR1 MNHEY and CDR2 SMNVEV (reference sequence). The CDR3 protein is CASSLGDDEQFF. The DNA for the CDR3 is TGTGCCAGCAGTTTAGGGGACGATGAGCAGTTCTTC.

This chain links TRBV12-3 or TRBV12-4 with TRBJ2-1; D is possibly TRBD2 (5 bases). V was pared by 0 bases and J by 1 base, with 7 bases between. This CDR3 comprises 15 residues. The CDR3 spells CASSLAPGSYNEQFF. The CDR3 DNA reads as TGTGCCAGCAGTTTAGCCCCGGGATCCTACAATGAGCAGTTCTTC.

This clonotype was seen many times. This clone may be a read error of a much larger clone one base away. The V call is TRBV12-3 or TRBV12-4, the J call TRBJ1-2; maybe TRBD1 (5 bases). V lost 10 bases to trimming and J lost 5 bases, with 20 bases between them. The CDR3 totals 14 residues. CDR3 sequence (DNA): TGTGCCACAAATAGCCAGGTCGGGGGGTATGGCTACACCTTC. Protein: CATNSQVGGYGYTF.

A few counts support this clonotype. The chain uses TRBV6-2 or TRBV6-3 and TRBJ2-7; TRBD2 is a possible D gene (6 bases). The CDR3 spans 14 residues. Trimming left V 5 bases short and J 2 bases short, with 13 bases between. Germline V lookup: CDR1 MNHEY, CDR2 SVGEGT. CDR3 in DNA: TGTGCCAGCAGTCACCGGGCGGGAACCTACGAGCAGTACTTC. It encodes CASSHRAGTYEQYF.

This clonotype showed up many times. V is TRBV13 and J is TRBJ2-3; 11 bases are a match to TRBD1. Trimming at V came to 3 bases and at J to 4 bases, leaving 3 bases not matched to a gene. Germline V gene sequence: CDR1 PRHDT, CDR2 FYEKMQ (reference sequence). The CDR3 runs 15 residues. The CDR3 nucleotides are TGTGCCAGCAGCTTTTGGACAGGGGGCGCAGATACGCAGTATTTT. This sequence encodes CASSFWTGGADTQYF.

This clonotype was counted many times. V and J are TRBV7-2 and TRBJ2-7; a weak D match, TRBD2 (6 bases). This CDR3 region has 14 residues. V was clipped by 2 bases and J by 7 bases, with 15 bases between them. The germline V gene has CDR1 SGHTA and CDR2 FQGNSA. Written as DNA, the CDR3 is TGTGCCAGCAGCTTAATGGGGTTCCGGGGGGAGCAGTACTTC. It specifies CASSLMGFRGEQYF.

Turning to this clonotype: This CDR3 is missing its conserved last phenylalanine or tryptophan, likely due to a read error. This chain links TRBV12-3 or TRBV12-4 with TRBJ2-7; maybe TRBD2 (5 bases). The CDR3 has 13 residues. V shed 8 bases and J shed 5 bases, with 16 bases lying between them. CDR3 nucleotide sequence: TGTGCCAGCCAGGCTAGCACTCTAAACGAGCAGTACCTC. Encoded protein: CASQASTLNEQYL.

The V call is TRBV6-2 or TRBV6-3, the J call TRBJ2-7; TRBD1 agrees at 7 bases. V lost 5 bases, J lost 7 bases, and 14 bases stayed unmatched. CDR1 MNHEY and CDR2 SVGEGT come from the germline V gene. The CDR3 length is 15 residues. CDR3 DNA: TGTGCCAGCAGTCTCCTCTTGGCAGGGGGAAGTGAGCAGTACTTC. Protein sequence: CASSLLLAGGSEQYF.

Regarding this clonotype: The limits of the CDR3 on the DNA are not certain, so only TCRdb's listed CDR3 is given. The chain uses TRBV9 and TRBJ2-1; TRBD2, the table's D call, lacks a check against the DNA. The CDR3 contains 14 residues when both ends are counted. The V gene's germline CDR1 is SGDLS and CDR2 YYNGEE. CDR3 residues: CASTLVGIGNEQSF.

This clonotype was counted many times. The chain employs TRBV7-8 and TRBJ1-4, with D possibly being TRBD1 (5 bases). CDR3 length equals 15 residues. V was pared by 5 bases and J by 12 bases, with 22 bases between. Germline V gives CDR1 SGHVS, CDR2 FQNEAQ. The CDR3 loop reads CASSRSGPVIQELFF. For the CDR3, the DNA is TGTGCCAGCAGCCGCTCGGGGCCCGTTATACAGGAACTGTTTTTT.

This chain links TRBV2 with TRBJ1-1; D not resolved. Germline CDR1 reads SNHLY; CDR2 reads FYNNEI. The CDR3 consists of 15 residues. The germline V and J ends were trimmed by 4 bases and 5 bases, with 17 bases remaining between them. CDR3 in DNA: TGTGCCAGCAGTGTCCTCAGCCAATTATCTACTGAAGCTTTCTTT. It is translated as CASSVLSQLSTEAFF.

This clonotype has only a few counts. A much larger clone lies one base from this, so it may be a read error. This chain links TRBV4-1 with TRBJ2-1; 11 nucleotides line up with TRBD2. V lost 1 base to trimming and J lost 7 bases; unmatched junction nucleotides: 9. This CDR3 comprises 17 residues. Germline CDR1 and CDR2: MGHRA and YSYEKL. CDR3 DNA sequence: TGCGCCAGCAGCCAAGTGGTCACTAGCGGGAGAGGTAATGAGCAGTTCTTC. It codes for CASSQVVTSGRGNEQFF.

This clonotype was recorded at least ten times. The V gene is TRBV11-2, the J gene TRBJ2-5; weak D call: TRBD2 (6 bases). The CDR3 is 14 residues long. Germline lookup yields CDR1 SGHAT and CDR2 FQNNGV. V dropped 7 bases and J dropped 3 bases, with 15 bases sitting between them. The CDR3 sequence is CASTEAGGKETQYF. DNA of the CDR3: TGTGCCAGCACCGAAGCGGGCGGGAAAGAGACCCAGTACTTC.